Sequencing of this T cell receptor (beta chain) was carried out in a study of blood T cell repertoires in COVID-19. Study as a whole: Acute and convalescent COVID-19 samples came from the United States, Italy and Spain. From T cells, B-cell-depleted T cells, or PBMCs came the material, which was cDNA or gDNA.

The germline CDR1 and CDR2 sequences are SGHRS and YFSETQ. The CDR3 is made up of 14 amino acids. Trimming took 5 bases from V and 8 from J; bases not matched to a gene: 10. Per the original methods: Cell counts per sample came from amplifying reference gene primers. Sequencing was performed with immunoSEQ multiplex PCR; in TCRdb, only in-frame clones are kept and a portion is missing. V, J and clone size were drawn from that table, and D and trimming were deduced from the DNA. The sample lists 140,000 to 150,000 clones; 80% to 90% were seen once. Sequencing was carried out using peripheral blood. This receptor was obtained from a woman aged 50 to 60 with acute or convalescent COVID-19. V and J are TRBV5-1 and TRBJ1-3; 7 bases are shared with TRBD1. CDR3 DNA: TGCGCCAGCAGTTATGACAGGGCCGGAGACACCATATATTTT. Its protein is CASSYDRAGDTIYF.